This T cell receptor (beta chain) was captured by sequencing in a study of shared clonotypes between healthy human individuals. Study-wide background: Ranging from 18 to 49 in age, donors were a couple of women and a few men. Regarding the study as a whole: Clonotype sharing across donors was expected to vary with sequencing depth.

This clone appeared a single time. Its target is unknown. Scientists sequenced DNA from unsorted PBMC on ten immunoSEQ deep assay plates. Assay: immunoSEQ multiplex PCR; the TCRdb copy retains only in-frame clones and omits some. There are a few hundred thousand clones in the sample; about 80% occur only once, and more than 10% lies in the top ten. Caucasian adults residing in Nashville, Tennessee made up all the donors. The source material was PBMCs. The origin of this receptor is a woman aged 35 to 49 in good health. Some clones in this sample may be carry-over from other donors' samples.

CDR3 in amino acids: CASSRTSGTYNEQFF. CDR3 sequence (DNA): TGTGCCAGTAGTAGGACTAGCGGGACATACAATGAGCAGTTCTTC. The gene calls are TRBV19 and TRBJ2-1; 12 nucleotides agree with TRBD2. Germline CDR1 reads LNHDA; CDR2 reads SQIVND (reference sequence). V lost 4 bases to trimming and J lost 4 bases; unmatched junction nucleotides: 2. This CDR3 is 15 amino acids long.